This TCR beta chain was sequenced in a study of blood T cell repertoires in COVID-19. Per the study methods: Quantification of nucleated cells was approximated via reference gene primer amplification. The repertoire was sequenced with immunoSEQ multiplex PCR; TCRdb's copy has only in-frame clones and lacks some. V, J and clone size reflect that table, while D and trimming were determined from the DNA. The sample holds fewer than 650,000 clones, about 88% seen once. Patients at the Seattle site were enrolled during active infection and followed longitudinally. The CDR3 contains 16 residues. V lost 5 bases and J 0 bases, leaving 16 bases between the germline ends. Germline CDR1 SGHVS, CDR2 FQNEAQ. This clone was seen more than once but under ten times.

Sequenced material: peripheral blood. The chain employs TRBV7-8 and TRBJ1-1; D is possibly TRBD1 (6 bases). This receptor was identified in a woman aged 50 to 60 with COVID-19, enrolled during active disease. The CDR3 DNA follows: TGTGCCAGCAGCCCTCGCCTTTGGACAGTGAACACTGAAGCTTTCTTT. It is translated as CASSPRLWTVNTEAFF.